A single sample is the source of the 10 T cell receptor beta chains below, sequenced in a study of shared clonotypes between healthy human individuals (dated by TCRdb to 2018 to 2020). For the CD8 naive samples, CD45RO-negative cells were positively selected for CCR7, yielding a CD45RA+CCR7+ population from which TemRA cells were excluded. The library was built by means of the immunoSEQ multiplex PCR assay. Not all clones reach the TCRdb copy of this immuneACCESS table, which keeps in-frame sequences only. Checked studies attribute under half of the gap to unresolved V genes and leave the rest unexplained. The sample table lists roughly 2,000,000 clones, roughly 93% of them with a count of one. Over 1.5% of the sample is in the top ten clones. Source material: naive CD8+ T cells from PBMCs. The cell subset or site label on this specimen signifies: CD45RA+CCR7+. Source of these receptors: a man in his late teens or twenties in good health. Some clones in this sample may be carry-over from other donors' samples.

The chain is built from TRBV25-1 and TRBJ2-2; maybe TRBD1 (6 bases). Germline V gives CDR1 MGHDK, CDR2 SYGVNS. The V gene lost 2 bases and the J gene lost 6 bases, with 10 bases spanning the gap. The CDR3 contains 14 residues. CDR3 nucleotides: TGTGCCAGCAGTGAAAACAGGGCTCCCGGGGAGCTGTTTTTT. As protein: CASSENRAPGELFF.

The CDR3 DNA reads TGCGCCAGCAGCCAAGAAGGTCCGGCAGCCTACGAGCAGTACTTC. As protein: CASSQEGPAAYEQYF. This sequence joins TRBV4-1 and TRBJ2-7; D remains unclear. The CDR3 loop spans 15 amino acids. The V end was cut by 0 bases, the J end by 2 bases, with 11 bases between. Germline V gene lookup returns CDR1 MGHRA and CDR2 YSYEKL.

In the case of this clone: The sample has other DNA sequences that encode this CDR3 too. The V call is TRBV5-6, the J call TRBJ2-1, with D hard to call. The CDR3 spans 13 residues. Trimming stripped 4 bases from V and 5 bases from J, with 10 bases between. Germline V gives CDR1 SGHDT, CDR2 YYEEEE. This chain's CDR3 is CASSPGPNNEQFF. The CDR3 bases are TGTGCCAGCAGCCCCGGGCCTAACAATGAGCAGTTCTTC.

The V and J genes are TRBV9 and TRBJ2-7; TRBD2 matches at 7 bases. The last part of the DNA fits TRBJ2-1 better; the J call may be wrong. There are 14 residues in the CDR3. Germline assignment: CDR1 SGDLS and CDR2 YYNGEE. The CDR3 sequence: CASSPFLTSYEQFF. As DNA, the CDR3 is TGTGCCAGCAGCCCATTCCTGACTAGCTACGAGCAGTTCTTC.

This chain joins TRBV28 and TRBJ2-2, with D perhaps matching TRBD1 or TRBD2 (6 bases each). V lost 10 bases and J lost 4, with 13 bases in between. Per germline, CDR1 MDHEN and CDR2 SYDVKM. The CDR3 loop spans 13 amino acids. The CDR3 region is CATGGLGTGELFF. Written as DNA, the CDR3 is TGTGCCACCGGGGGCCTTGGCACCGGGGAGCTGTTTTTT.

This rearrangement joins TRBV9 to TRBJ2-5; 10 nucleotides agree with TRBD2. The CDR3 extends over 21 amino acids. Unmatched junction bases numbered 20, after V lost 1 base and J lost 2 bases. Germline V gives CDR1 SGDLS, CDR2 YYNGEE. CDR3 coding DNA: TGTGCCAGCAGCGTAAGGAGCCGGGCTAGCGGGAGTATAGTCCCTCAAGAGACCCAGTACTTC. Its protein product is CASSVRSRASGSIVPQETQYF.

This clone was observed a single time. The chain couples TRBV10-3 to TRBJ2-7, with D perhaps TRBD2 (8 bases). The CDR3 spans 18 residues. The germline gives CDR1 ENHRY, CDR2 SYGVKD. Trimming removed 6 bases from V and 1 base from J, with 25 bases in between. The CDR3 bases are TGTGCCATCAGGGTACAGGGGCCCGCCAGCGGGAGATCCTACGAGCAGTACTTC. Its translation is CAIRVQGPASGRSYEQYF.

The chain has TRBV29-1 and TRBJ1-3, with D unresolved. Trimming shortened V by 1 base and J by 1 base, and 11 bases separated the two germline ends. The CDR3 covers 15 residues. Germline V lookup: CDR1 SQVTM, CDR2 ANQGSEA. CDR3 sequence (DNA): TGCAGCGTTGAAGGGGCAGGTTTGTCTGGAAACACCATATATTTT. Protein sequence: CSVEGAGLSGNTIYF.

This clone is a singleton in its sample. The J gene is TRBJ2-1, the V gene TRBV7-2; TRBD2 matches 8 bases. In germline, CDR1 is SGHTA, CDR2 FQGNSA. The length of the CDR3 is 18 residues. The junction had 18 bases not matched to a gene; V was cut back by 2 bases and J by 9 bases. In nucleotides, the CDR3 is TGTGCCAGCAGCTTATTTTCGGATAGCGGGATTACATATGGTGAGCAGTTCTTC. Residues: CASSLFSDSGITYGEQFF. Supplemented by reference TRBV7-2 and TRBJ2-1, the full variable domain reads GAGVSQSPSNKVTEKGKDVELRCDPISGHTALYWYRQSLGQGLEFLIYFQGNSAPDKSGLPSDRFSAERTGGSVSTLTIQRTQQEDSAVYLCASSLFSDSGITYGEQFFGPGTRLTVL.

V is TRBV27 and J is TRBJ2-1; D unclear. The CDR3 consists of 13 residues. The V end was cut by 5 bases, the J end by 5 bases, with 10 bases between. The germline V gene encodes CDR1 MNHEY and CDR2 SMNVEV (reference sequence). For the CDR3, the DNA is TGTGCCAGCAGTCTCTACGGTAACAATGAGCAGTTCTTC. Translating it yields CASSLYGNNEQFF.